This TCR beta chain was sequenced for a study of blood T cell repertoires in COVID-19. Recruitment covered 25 or so US areas and drew participants whose ages spanned roughly 18 to 90 years. The assay was immunoSEQ multiplex PCR, and TCRdb's table has in-frame clones only and misses some. The sample lists 200,000 to 250,000 clones, 85% occurring once. V was clipped by 3 bases and J by 5 bases, with 17 bases between them. The CDR3 has 15 residues. The germline V gene has CDR1 SGDLS and CDR2 YYNGEE. Sequencing was performed on PBMCs or T cells enriched from blood (not recorded which). The origin of this receptor is a woman in her fifties or sixties with acute COVID-19. V and J are TRBV9 and TRBJ1-1; D perhaps matches TRBD1 (5 bases). CDR3 protein: CASSASGSGGTEAFF. CDR3 nucleotide sequence: TGTGCCAGCAGCGCCTCGGGGTCGGGGGGGACTGAAGCTTTCTTT.